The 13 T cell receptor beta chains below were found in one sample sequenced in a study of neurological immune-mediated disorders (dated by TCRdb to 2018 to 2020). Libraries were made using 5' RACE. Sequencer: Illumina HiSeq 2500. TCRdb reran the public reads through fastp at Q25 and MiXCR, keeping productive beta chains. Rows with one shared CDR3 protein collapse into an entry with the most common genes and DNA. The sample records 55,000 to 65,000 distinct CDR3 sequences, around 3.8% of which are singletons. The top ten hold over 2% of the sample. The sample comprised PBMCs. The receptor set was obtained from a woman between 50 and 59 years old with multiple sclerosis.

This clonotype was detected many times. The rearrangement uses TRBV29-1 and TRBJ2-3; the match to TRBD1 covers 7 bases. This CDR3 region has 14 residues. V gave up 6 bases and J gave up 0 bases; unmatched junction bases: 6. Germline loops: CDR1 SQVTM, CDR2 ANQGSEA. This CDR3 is CSVRTGLSTDTQYF. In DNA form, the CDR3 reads TGCAGCGTCCGGACAGGCCTTAGCACAGATACGCAGTATTTT.

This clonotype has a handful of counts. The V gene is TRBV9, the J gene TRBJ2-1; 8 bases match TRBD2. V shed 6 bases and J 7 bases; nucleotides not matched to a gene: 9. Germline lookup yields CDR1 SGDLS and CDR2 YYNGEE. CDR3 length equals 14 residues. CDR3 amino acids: CASTTQPGGNEQFF. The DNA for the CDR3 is TGTGCCAGCACTACTCAACCGGGAGGGAATGAGCAGTTCTTC.

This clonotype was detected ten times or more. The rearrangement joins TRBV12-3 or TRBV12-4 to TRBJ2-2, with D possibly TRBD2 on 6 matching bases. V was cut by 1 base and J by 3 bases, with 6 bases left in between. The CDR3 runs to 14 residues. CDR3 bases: TGTGCCAGCAGTTTAGAGCGGGACACCGGGGAGCTGTTTTTT. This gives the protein CASSLERDTGELFF.

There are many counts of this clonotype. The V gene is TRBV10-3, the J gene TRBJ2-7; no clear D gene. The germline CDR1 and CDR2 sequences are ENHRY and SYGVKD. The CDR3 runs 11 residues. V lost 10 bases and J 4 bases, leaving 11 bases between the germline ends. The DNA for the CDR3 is TGTGCCAGCACCAATGGGTACGAGCAGTACTTC. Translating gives CASTNGYEQYF.

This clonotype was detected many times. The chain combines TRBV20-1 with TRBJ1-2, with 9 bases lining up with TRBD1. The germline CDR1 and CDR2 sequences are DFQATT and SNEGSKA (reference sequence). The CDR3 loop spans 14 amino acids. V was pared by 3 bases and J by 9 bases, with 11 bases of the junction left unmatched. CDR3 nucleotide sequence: TGCAGTGCTAGGGTGCCGAGACAGGGGGGGAGCTACACCTTC. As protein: CSARVPRQGGSYTF.

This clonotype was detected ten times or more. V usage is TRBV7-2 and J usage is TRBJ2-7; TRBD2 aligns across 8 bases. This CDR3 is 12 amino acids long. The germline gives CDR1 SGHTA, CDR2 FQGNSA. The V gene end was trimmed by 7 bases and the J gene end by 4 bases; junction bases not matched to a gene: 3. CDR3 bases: TGTGCCAGCACCCGGGGGGGGTACGAGCAGTACTTC. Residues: CASTRGGYEQYF.

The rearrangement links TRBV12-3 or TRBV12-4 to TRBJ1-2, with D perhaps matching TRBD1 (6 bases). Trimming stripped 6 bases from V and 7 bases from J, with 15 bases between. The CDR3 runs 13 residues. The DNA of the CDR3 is TGTGCCAGCAGCCTTCAGGGGACCCCTGGCTACACCTTC. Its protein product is CASSLQGTPGYTF.

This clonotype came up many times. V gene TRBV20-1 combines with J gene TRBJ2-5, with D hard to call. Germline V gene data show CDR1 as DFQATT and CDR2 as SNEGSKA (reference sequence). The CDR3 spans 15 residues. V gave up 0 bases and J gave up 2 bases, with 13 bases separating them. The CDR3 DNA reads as TGCAGTGCTAGAGATGGGGTGCAGCCTCAAGAGACCCAGTACTTC. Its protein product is CSARDGVQPQETQYF.

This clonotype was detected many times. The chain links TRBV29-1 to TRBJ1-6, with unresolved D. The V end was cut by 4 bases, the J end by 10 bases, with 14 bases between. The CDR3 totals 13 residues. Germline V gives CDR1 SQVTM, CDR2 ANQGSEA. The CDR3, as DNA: TGCAGCGTTGGGTTGTCAGAGGACTCACCCCTCCACTTT. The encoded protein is CSVGLSEDSPLHF. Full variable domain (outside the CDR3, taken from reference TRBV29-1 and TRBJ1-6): SAVISQKPSRDICQRGTSLTIQCQVDSQVTMMFWYRQQPGQSLTLIATANQGSEATYESGFVIDKFPISRPNLTFSTLTVSNMSPEDSSIYLCSVGLSEDSPLHFGNGTRLTVT.

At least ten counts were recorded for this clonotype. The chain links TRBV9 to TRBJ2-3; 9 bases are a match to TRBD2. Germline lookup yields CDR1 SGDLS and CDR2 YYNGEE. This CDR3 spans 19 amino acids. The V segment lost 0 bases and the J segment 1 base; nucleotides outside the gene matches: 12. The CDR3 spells CASSVEAVAGVIRTDTQYF. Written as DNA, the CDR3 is TGTGCCAGCAGCGTAGAGGCGGTAGCGGGAGTTATTCGCACAGATACGCAGTATTTT. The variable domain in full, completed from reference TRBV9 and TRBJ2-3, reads DSGVTQTPKHLITATGQRVTLRCSPRSGDLSVYWYQQSLDQGLQFLIQYYNGEERAKGNILERFSAQQFPDLHSELNLSSLELGDSALYFCASSVEAVAGVIRTDTQYFGPGTRLTVL.

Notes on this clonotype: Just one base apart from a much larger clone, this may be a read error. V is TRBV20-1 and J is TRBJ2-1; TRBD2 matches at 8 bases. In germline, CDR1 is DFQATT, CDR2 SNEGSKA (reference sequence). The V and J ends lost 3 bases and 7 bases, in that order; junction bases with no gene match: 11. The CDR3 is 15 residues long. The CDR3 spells CSASFGTRGRNEQFF. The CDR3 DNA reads TGCAGTGCTAGTTTCGGGACTAGAGGGAGAAATGAGCAGTTCTTC.

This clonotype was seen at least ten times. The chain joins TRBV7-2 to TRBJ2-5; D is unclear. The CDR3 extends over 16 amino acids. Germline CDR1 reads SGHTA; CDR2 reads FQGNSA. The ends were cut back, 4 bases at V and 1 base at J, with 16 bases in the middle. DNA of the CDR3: TGTGCCAGCAGCTCACTGACGGGTTCGACCCAAGAGACCCAGTACTTC. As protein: CASSSLTGSTQETQYF. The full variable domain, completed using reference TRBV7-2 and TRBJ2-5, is GAGVSQSPSNKVTEKGKDVELRCDPISGHTALYWYRQSLGQGLEFLIYFQGNSAPDKSGLPSDRFSAERTGGSVSTLTIQRTQQEDSAVYLCASSSLTGSTQETQYFGPGTRLLVL.

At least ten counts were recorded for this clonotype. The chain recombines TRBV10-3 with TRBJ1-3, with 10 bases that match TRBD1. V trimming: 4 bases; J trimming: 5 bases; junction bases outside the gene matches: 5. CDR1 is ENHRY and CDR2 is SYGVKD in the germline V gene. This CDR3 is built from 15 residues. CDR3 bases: TGTGCCATCAGTGCGGGACAGGGGACCCGAAACACCATATATTTT. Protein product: CAISAGQGTRNTIYF.